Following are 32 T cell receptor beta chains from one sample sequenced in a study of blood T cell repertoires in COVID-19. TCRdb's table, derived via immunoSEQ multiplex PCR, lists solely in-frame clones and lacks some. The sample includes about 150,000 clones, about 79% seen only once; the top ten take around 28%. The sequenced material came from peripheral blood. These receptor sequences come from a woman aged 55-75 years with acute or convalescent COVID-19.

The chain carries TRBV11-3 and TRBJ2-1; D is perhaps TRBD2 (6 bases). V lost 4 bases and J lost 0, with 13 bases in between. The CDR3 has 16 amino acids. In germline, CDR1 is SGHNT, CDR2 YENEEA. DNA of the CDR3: TGTGCCAGCAGCTCCGCGGGGTCCCGCTCCTACAATGAGCAGTTCTTC. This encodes CASSSAGSRSYNEQFF.

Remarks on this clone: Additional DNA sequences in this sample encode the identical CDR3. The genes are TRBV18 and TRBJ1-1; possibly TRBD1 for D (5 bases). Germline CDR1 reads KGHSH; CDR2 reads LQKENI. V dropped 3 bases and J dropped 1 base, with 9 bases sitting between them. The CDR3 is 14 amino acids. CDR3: CASSPSTGNTEAFF. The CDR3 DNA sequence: TGTGCCAGCTCACCGTCAACAGGGAACACTGAAGCTTTCTTT. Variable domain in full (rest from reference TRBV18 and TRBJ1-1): NAGVMQNPRHLVRRRGQEARLRCSPMKGHSHVYWYRQLPEEGLKFMVYLQKENIIDESGMPKERFSAEFPKEGPSILRIQQVVRGDSAAYFCASSPSTGNTEAFFGQGTRLTVV.

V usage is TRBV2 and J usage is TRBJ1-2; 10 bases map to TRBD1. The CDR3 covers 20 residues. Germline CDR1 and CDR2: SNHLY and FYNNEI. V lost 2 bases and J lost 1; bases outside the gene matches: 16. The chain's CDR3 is CASSEPAGTGVYLSNYGYTF. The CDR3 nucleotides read TGTGCCAGCAGTGAACCGGCTGGGACAGGGGTGTATTTGAGTAACTATGGCTACACCTTC.

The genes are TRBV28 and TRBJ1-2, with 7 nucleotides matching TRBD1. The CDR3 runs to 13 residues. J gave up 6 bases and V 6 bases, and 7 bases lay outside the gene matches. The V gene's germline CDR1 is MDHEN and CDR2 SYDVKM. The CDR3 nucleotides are TGTGCCAGCAGCATTGCAGGGGGTGATGGCTACACCTTC. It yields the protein CASSIAGGDGYTF.

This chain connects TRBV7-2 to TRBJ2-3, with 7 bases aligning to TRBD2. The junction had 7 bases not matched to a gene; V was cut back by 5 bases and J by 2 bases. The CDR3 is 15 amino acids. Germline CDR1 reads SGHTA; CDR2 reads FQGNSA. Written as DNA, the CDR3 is TGTGCCAGCAGCGGGTTAGCGGGTGACACAGATACGCAGTATTTT. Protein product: CASSGLAGDTDTQYF.

The CDR3 region is CASSFPVTGELFF. DNA for the CDR3: TGTGCCAGCAGCTTCCCGGTTACCGGGGAGCTGTTTTTT. The chain has TRBV28 and TRBJ2-2, with D unclear. The germline V and J ends were trimmed by 6 bases and 5 bases, with 10 bases remaining between them. The CDR3 totals 13 residues. From germline, CDR1 is MDHEN and CDR2 SYDVKM.

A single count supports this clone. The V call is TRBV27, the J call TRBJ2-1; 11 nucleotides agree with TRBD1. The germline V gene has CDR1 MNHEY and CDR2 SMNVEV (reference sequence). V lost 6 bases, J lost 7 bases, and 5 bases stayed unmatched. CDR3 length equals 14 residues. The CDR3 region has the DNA TGTGCCAGCAGCCTCGGGACAGGGGGGAATGAGCAGTTCTTC. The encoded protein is CASSLGTGGNEQFF.

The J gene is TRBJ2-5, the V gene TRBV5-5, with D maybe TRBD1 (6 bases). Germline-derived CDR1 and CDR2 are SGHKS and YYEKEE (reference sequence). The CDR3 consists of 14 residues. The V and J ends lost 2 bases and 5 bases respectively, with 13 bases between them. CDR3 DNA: TGTGCCAGCAGCTTTAGGCGACAGGACGAGACCCAGTACTTC. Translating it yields CASSFRRQDETQYF.

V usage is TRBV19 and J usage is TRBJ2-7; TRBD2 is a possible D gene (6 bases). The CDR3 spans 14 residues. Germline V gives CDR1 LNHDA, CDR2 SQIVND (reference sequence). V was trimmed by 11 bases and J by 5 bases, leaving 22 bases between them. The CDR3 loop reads CAVRPGALSHEQYF. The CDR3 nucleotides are TGTGCCGTGAGACCGGGAGCCCTGTCCCACGAGCAGTACTTC.

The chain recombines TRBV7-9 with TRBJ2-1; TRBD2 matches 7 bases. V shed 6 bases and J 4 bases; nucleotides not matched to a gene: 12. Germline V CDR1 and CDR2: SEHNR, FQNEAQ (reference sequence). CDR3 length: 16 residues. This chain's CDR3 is CASSDYSGGNYNEQFF. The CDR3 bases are TGTGCCAGCAGTGATTACTCGGGGGGAAATTACAATGAGCAGTTCTTC.

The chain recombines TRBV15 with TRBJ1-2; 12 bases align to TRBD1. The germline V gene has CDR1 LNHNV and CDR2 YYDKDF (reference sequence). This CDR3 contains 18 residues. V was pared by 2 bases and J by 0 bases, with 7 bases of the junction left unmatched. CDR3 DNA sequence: TGTGCCACCAGCAGAAACCGGGACAGGGGGCAGGCTAACTATGGCTACACCTTC. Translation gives CATSRNRDRGQANYGYTF.

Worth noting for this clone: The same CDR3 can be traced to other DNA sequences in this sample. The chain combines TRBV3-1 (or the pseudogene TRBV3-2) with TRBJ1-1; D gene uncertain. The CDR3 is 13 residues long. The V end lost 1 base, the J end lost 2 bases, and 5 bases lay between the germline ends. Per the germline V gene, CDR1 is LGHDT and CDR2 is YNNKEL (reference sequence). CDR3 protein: CASSQGLNTEAFF. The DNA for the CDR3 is TGTGCCAGCAGCCAAGGGCTTAACACTGAAGCTTTCTTT.

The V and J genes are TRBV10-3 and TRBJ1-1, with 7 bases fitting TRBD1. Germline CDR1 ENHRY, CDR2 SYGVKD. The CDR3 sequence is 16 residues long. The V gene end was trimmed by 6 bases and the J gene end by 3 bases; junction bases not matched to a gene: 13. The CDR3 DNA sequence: TGTGCCATCAGCCGGGACAGTCAGGTGGGGTACACTGAAGCTTTCTTT. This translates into CAISRDSQVGYTEAFF.

In DNA, the CDR3 is TGTGCCAGCTCACCAAGGGGGACAGGGCGAGAAAAACTGTTTTTT. Translated: CASSPRGTGREKLFF. The V gene is TRBV18, the J gene TRBJ1-4, with 9 positions matching TRBD1. The CDR3 sequence is 15 residues long. J gave up 8 bases and V 2 bases, and 6 bases lay outside the gene matches. Germline lookup yields CDR1 KGHSH and CDR2 LQKENI.

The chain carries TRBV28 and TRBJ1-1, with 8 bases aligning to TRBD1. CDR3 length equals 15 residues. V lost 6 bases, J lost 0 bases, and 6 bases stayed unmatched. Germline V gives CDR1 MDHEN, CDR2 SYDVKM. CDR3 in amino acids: CASSPRQGLNTEAFF. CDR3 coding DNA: TGTGCCAGCAGCCCCCGACAGGGGTTGAACACTGAAGCTTTCTTT.

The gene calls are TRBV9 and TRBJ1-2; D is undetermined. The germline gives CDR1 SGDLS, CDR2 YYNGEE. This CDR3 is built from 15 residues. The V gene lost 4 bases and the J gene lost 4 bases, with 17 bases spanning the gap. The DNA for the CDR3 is TGTGCCAGCAGCTATACTCGACGGGGAGGCTATGGCTACACCTTC. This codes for CASSYTRRGGYGYTF.

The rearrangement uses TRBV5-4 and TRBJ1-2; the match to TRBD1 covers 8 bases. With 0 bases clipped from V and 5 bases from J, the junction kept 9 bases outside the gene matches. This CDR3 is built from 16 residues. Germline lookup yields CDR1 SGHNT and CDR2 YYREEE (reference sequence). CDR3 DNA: TGTGCCAGCAGCTTGGGGGGGGCAGGGGGCACTTATGGCTACACCTTC. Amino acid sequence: CASSLGGAGGTYGYTF. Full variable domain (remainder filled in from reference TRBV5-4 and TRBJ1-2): ETGVTQSPTHLIKTRGQQVTLRCSSQSGHNTVSWYQQALGQGPQFIFQYYREEENGRGNFPPRFSGLQFPNYSSELNVNALELDDSALYLCASSLGGAGGTYGYTFGSGTRLTVV.

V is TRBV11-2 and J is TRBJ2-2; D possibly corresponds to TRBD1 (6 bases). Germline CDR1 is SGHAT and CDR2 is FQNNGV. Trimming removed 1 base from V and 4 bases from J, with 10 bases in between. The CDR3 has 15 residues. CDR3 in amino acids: CASSLGGTTTGELFF. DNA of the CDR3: TGTGCCAGCAGCTTAGGGGGGACAACCACCGGGGAGCTGTTTTTT.

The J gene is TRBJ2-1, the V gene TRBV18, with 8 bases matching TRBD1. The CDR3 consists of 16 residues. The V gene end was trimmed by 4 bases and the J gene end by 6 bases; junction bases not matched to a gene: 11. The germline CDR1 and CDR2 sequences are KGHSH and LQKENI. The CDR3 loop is CASSQGLSGQGNEQFF. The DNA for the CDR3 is TGTGCCAGCTCACAAGGCCTTTCTGGACAGGGCAATGAGCAGTTCTTC.

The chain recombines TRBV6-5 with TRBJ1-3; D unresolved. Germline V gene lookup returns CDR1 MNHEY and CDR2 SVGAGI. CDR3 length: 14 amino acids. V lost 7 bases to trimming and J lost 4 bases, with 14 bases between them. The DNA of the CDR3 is TGTGCCAGCACCAACCTTCTGGGCGGAAACACCATATATTTT. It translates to CASTNLLGGNTIYF.

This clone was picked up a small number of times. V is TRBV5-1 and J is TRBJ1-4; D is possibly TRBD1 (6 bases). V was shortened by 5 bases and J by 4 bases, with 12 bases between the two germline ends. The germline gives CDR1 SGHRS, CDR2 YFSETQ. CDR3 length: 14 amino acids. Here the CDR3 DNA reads TGCGCCAGCAGACAGGGCTCTGGTAATGAAAAACTGTTTTTT. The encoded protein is CASRQGSGNEKLFF.

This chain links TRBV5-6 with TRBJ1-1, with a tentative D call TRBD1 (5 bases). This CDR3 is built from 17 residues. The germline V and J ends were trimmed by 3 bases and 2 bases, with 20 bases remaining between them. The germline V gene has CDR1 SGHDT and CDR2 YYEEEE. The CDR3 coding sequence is TGTGCCAGCAGCTGGGAGGCAGGGAAGGGTCCTAACACTGAAGCTTTCTTT. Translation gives CASSWEAGKGPNTEAFF.

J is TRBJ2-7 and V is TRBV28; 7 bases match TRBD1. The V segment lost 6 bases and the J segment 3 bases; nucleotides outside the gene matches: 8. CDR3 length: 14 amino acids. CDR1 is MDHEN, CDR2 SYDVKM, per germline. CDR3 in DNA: TGTGCCAGCAGGAGACAGGGAGTTAACTACGAGCAGTACGTC. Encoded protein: CASRRQGVNYEQYV.

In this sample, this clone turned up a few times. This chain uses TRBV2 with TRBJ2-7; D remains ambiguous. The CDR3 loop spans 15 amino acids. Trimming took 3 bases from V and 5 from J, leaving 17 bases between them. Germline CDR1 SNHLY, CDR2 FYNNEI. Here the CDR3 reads CASSDGRQDSNEQYV. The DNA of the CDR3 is TGTGCCAGCAGTGATGGCAGGCAAGATTCCAACGAGCAGTACGTC.

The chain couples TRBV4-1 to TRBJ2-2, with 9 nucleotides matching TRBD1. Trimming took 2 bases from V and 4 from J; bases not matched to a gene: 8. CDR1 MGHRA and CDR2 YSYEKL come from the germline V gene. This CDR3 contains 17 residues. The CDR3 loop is CASSQNTGGLVTGELFF. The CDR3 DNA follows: TGCGCCAGCAGCCAAAACACAGGGGGCTTGGTCACCGGGGAGCTGTTTTTT.

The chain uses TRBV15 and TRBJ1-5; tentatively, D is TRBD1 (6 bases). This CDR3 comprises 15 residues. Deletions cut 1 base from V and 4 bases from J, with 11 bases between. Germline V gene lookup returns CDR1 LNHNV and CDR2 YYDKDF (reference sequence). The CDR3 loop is CATSRVQGVNQPQHF. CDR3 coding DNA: TGTGCCACCAGCAGAGTACAGGGCGTAAATCAGCCCCAGCATTTT.

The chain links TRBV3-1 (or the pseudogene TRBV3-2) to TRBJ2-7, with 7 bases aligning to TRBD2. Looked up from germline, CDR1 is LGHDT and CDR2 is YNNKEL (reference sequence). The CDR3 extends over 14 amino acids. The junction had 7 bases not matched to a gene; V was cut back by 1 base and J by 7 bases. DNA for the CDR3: TGTGCCAGCAGCCAAGTGGGGGGAGGGTATGAGCAGTACTTC. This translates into CASSQVGGGYEQYF.

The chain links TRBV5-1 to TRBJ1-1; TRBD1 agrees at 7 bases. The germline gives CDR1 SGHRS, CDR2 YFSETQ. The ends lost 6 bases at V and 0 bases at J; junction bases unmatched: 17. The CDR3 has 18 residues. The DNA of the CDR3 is TGCGCCAGCAAAGTCTTCCCAGGGGGGAGAGGAATGAACACTGAAGCTTTCTTT. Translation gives CASKVFPGGRGMNTEAFF.

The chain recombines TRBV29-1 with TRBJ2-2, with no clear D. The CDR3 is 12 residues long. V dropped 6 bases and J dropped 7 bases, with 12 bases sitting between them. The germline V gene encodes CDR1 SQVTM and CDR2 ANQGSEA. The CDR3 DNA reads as TGCAGCGTCCGCTCGCGGAACGGGGAGCTGTTTTTT. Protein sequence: CSVRSRNGELFF.

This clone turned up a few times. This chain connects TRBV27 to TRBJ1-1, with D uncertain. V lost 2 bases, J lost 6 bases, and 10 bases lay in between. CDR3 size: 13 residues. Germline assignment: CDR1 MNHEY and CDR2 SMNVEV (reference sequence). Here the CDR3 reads CASSLIARAEAFF. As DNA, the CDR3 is TGTGCCAGCAGTTTAATTGCCCGGGCTGAAGCTTTCTTT.

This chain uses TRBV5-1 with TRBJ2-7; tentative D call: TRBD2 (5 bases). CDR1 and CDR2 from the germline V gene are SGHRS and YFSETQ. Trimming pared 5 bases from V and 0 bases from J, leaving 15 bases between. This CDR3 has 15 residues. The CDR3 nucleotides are TGCGCCAGCAGTCCCCAGGCGGGTCTCTCCTACGAGCAGTACTTC. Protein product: CASSPQAGLSYEQYF.

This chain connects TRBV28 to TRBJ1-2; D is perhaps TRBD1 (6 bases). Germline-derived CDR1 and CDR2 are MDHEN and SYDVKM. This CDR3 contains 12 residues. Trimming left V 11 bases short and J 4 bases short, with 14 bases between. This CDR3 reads CAVWGGSYGYTF. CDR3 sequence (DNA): TGTGCCGTCTGGGGGGGCAGCTATGGCTACACCTTC.